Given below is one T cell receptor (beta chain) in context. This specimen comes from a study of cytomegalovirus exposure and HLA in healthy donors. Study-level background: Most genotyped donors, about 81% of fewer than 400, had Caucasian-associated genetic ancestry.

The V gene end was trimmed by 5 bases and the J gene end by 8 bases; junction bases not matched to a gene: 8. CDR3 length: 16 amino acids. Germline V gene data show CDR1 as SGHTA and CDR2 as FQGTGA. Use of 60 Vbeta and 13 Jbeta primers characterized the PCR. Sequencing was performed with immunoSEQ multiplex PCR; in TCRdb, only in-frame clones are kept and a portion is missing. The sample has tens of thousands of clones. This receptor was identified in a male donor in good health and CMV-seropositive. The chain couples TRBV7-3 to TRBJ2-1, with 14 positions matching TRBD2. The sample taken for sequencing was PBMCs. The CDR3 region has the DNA TGTGCCAGCAGCATAGGGACTAGCGGGAGTTCGGATGAGCAGTTCTTC. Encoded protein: CASSIGTSGSSDEQFF.